This T cell receptor (beta chain) was profiled in a study of blood T cell repertoires in COVID-19. Study in general: Samples representing acute and convalescent COVID-19 were sourced from the United States, Italy and Spain. Sources were T cells, B-cell-depleted T cells, or PBMCs; the material itself was cDNA or gDNA.

The CDR3 extends over 13 amino acids. V was shortened by 1 base and J by 3 bases, with 7 bases between the two germline ends. Germline values: CDR1 SGDLS, CDR2 YYNGEE. Per the original methods: Amplified reference gene primers provided the basis for estimating nucleated cell counts. Generated by immunoSEQ multiplex PCR, the TCRdb table keeps only in-frame clones and is missing some. V, J and clone size are those of that table, while D and trimming were read from the DNA. The sample carries 300,000 or so clones, about 89% recorded once. The material sequenced was peripheral blood. The receptor comes from a woman in her 50s who had recovered from COVID-19. The chain joins TRBV9 to TRBJ1-1; no definite D call. Written as DNA, the CDR3 is TGTGCCAGCAGCGTACGGGATGACACTGAAGCTTTCTTT. Its protein product is CASSVRDDTEAFF. The full variable domain, completed using reference TRBV9 and TRBJ1-1, is DSGVTQTPKHLITATGQRVTLRCSPRSGDLSVYWYQQSLDQGLQFLIQYYNGEERAKGNILERFSAQQFPDLHSELNLSSLELGDSALYFCASSVRDDTEAFFGQGTRLTVV.